The 13 T cell receptor beta chains presented below share a single source sample, sequenced in a study of cytomegalovirus exposure and HLA in healthy donors. Primers included in the PCR were 60 Vbeta and 13 Jbeta primers. Data came from immunoSEQ multiplex PCR; TCRdb stores just in-frame clones and leaves some out. Among around 180,000 clones, 81% were seen once, and the ten largest hold more than 1.5%. Sequencing used PBMCs. The receptors derive from a man younger than 35 in good health and CMV-seronegative.

V gene TRBV10-3 combines with J gene TRBJ1-3; D uncertain. Germline CDR1 ENHRY, CDR2 SYGVKD. The CDR3 totals 12 residues. V gave up 10 bases and J gave up 0 bases, with 7 bases separating them. CDR3 sequence reads: CATSSSGNTIYF. The DNA of the CDR3 is TGTGCCACGTCGAGCTCTGGAAACACCATATATTTT.

V gene TRBV28 combines with J gene TRBJ2-7; 8 bases are a match to TRBD2. After removal of 2 bases from V and 1 base from J, the junction contained 4 bases not matched to a gene. The CDR3 contains 15 residues. Germline loops: CDR1 MDHEN, CDR2 SYDVKM. CDR3 loop: CASSLRSGSSYEQYF. For the CDR3, the DNA is TGTGCCAGCAGTTTACGGAGCGGGAGTTCCTACGAGCAGTACTTC.

The CDR3 loop reads CASSLGGGATGELFF. DNA for the CDR3: TGTGCCAGCAGCTTAGGCGGGGGGGCCACCGGGGAGCTGTTTTTT. The V gene is TRBV7-6, the J gene TRBJ2-2, with 9 bases lining up with TRBD2. Unmatched junction bases numbered 1, after V lost 1 base and J lost 4 bases. This CDR3 has 15 amino acids. From germline, CDR1 is SGHVS and CDR2 FNYEAQ.

This clone turned up a few times. V and J are TRBV7-9 and TRBJ2-7; 7 nucleotides line up with TRBD1. The CDR3 consists of 13 residues. Germline V gives CDR1 SEHNR, CDR2 FQNEAQ (reference sequence). After removal of 5 bases from V and 7 bases from J, the junction contained 8 bases not matched to a gene. The CDR3 reads CASSRTGVGEQYF. The CDR3 DNA is TGTGCCAGCAGCCGTACAGGGGTAGGAGAGCAGTACTTC.

The chain recombines TRBV6-4 with TRBJ1-3; perhaps TRBD1 as D (6 bases). Germline CDR1 is MRHNA and CDR2 is SNTAGT. Trimming removed 2 bases at V and 6 bases at J, with 20 bases between. CDR3 size: 17 residues. Here the CDR3 DNA reads TGTGCCAGCAGTGACGAGGACAGAGGCAGAGGATTAAACACCATATATTTT. Translating it yields CASSDEDRGRGLNTIYF.

The chain carries TRBV28 and TRBJ2-3; 11 positions match TRBD2. The length of the CDR3 is 14 residues. Per germline, CDR1 MDHEN and CDR2 SYDVKM. With 1 base clipped from V and 10 bases from J, the junction kept 4 bases outside the gene matches. Here the CDR3 DNA reads TGTGCCAGCAGTTTATTGACTAGCGGGACCGCGCAGTATTTT. Translation gives CASSLLTSGTAQYF.

On this clone itself: This sample includes further DNA sequences coding for the same CDR3. The rearrangement uses TRBV20-1 and TRBJ2-3; D remains ambiguous. The CDR3 runs 11 residues. V dropped 2 bases and J dropped 4 bases, with 4 bases sitting between them. Germline CDR1 and CDR2: DFQATT and SNEGSKA (reference sequence). In DNA, the CDR3 is TGCAGTGCTAGACTAGCAGATACGCAGTATTTT. It encodes CSARLADTQYF.

This rearrangement joins TRBV6-5 to TRBJ2-1; 11 positions agree with TRBD2. Germline V gene data show CDR1 as MNHEY and CDR2 as SVGAGI. The CDR3 covers 16 residues. Germline trimming cut 0 bases from V and 5 bases from J; bases unmatched to any gene: 3. This chain's CDR3 is CASSYSSTSGDNEQFF. CDR3 bases: TGTGCCAGCAGTTACTCATCGACTAGCGGGGACAATGAGCAGTTCTTC.

This clone was seen a handful of times. The chain employs TRBV18 and TRBJ2-2, with TRBD1 matching over 11 bases. The CDR3 length is 15 residues. Germline V CDR1 and CDR2: KGHSH, LQKENI. Trimming cost V 3 bases and J 9 bases; bases outside gene matches: 6. The chain's CDR3 is CASSPNGQGARELFF. The CDR3 nucleotides read TGTGCCAGCTCACCGAATGGACAGGGGGCAAGGGAGCTGTTTTTT.

The V call is TRBV13, the J call TRBJ2-3, with a possible D match to TRBD1 (6 bases). Per germline, CDR1 PRHDT and CDR2 FYEKMQ (reference sequence). The CDR3 spans 19 residues. V was cut by 0 bases and J by 1 base, with 20 bases left in between. The CDR3 sequence is CASSLGSSTGRWGTDTQYF. The CDR3 DNA follows: TGTGCCAGCAGCTTAGGTTCATCGACAGGCCGATGGGGCACAGATACGCAGTATTTT.

The chain couples TRBV5-8 to TRBJ2-1; 15 bases line up with TRBD2. This CDR3 is built from 18 residues. With V trimmed by 3 bases and J by 8 bases, 12 bases remained unmatched. The germline V gene has CDR1 SGHTS and CDR2 YDEGEE. The CDR3 sequence: CASSSGLAGGGFLDEQFF. The CDR3 bases are TGTGCCAGCAGCTCGGGACTAGCGGGGGGCGGTTTTTTGGATGAGCAGTTCTTC.

V is TRBV4-2 and J is TRBJ2-3; a weak D match, TRBD2 (6 bases). Germline lookup yields CDR1 LGHNA and CDR2 YNFKEQ. The V gene lost 7 bases and the J gene lost 1 base, with 12 bases spanning the gap. The CDR3 has 14 amino acids. In nucleotides, the CDR3 is TGTGCCAGCACTTCCTTAGCGGGCACAGATACGCAGTATTTT. It codes for CASTSLAGTDTQYF.

CDR3 nucleotide sequence: TGCGCCAGCAGCCAAGATCGGACAGGAATGCTTGGCTACACCTTC. Translation: CASSQDRTGMLGYTF. This rearrangement joins TRBV4-3 to TRBJ1-2, with 7 bases identical to TRBD1. V lost 0 bases, J lost 7 bases, and 8 bases stayed unmatched. This CDR3 spans 15 amino acids. Germline lookup yields CDR1 LGHNA and CDR2 YSLEER.